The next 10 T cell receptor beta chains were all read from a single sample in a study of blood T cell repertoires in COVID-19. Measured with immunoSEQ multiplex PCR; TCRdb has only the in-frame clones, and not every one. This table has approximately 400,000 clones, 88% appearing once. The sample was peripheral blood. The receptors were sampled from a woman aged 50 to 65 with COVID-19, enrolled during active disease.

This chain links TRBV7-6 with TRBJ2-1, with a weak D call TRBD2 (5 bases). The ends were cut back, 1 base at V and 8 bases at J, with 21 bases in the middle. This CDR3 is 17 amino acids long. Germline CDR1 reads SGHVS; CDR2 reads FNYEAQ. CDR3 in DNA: TGTGCCAGCAGCTTAGGTCGTTCGGGATCCACGGGCCATGAGCAGTTCTTC. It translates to CASSLGRSGSTGHEQFF. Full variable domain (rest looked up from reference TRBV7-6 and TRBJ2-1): GAGVSQSPRYKVTKRGQDVALRCDPISGHVSLYWYRQALGQGPEFLTYFNYEAQQDKSGLPNDRFSAERPEGSISTLTIQRTEQRDSAMYRCASSLGRSGSTGHEQFFGPGTRLTVL.

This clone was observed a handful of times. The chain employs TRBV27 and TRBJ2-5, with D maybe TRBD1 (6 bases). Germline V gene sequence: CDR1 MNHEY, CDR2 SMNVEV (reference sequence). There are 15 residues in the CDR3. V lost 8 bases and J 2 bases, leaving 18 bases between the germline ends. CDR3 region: CASCAPGQGQETQYF. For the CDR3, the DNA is TGTGCCAGCTGTGCTCCGGGGCAGGGGCAAGAGACCCAGTACTTC.

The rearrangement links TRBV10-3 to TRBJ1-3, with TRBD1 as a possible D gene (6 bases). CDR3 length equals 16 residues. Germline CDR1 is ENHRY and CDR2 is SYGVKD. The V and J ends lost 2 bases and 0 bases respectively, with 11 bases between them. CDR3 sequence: CAISEGGSYSGNTIYF. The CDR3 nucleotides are TGTGCCATCAGTGAGGGGGGCAGCTACTCTGGAAACACCATATATTTT.

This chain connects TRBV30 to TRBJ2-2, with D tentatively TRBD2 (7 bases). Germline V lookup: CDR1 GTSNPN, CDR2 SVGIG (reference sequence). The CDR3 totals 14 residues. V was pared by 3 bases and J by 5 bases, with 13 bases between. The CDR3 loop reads CAWSRGARTGELFF. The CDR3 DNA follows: TGTGCCTGGAGCCGGGGGGCGAGGACCGGGGAGCTGTTTTTT.

CDR3 DNA: TGTGCCAGCAGCTTCGGCGGACGGTCGGAGGGTTCACCCCTCCACTTT. This gives the protein CASSFGGRSEGSPLHF. V gene TRBV7-9 combines with J gene TRBJ1-6; D gene unclear. CDR3 size: 16 residues. V was clipped by 3 bases and J by 9 bases, with 18 bases between them. Germline values: CDR1 SEHNR, CDR2 FQNEAQ (reference sequence). The full variable domain, its missing parts supplied by reference TRBV7-9 and TRBJ1-6, is DTGVSQNPRHKITKRGQNVTFRCDPISEHNRLYWYRQTLGQGPEFLTYFQNEAQLEKSRLLSDRFSAERPKGSFSTLEIQRTEQGDSAMYLCASSFGGRSEGSPLHFGNGTRLTVT.

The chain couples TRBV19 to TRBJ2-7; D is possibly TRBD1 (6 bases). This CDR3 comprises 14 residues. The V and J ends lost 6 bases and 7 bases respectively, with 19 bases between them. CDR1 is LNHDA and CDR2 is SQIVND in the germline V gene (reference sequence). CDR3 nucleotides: TGTGCCAGTAGCCCCCCACAGGGAAGGGGAGAGCAGTACTTC. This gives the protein CASSPPQGRGEQYF.

As DNA, the CDR3 is TGTGCCAGCAGCTTAGCGGTCGGTACAGATACGCAGTATTTT. It translates to CASSLAVGTDTQYF. The rearrangement links TRBV7-9 to TRBJ2-3; D remains ambiguous. Germline lookup yields CDR1 SEHNR and CDR2 FQNEAQ (reference sequence). This CDR3 is built from 14 residues. Trimming removed 0 bases at V and 3 bases at J, with 7 bases between.

For the CDR3, the DNA is TGTGCCAGCAGCGTAGCAGGGTTTTTGGACACCATATATTTT. This gives the protein CASSVAGFLDTIYF. This chain connects TRBV9 to TRBJ1-3; TRBD1 is a possible D gene (5 bases). Germline CDR1 is SGDLS and CDR2 is YYNGEE. The CDR3 runs 14 residues. Trimming left V 0 bases short and J 8 bases short, with 12 bases between. The variable domain in full, with the rest retrieved from reference TRBV9 and TRBJ1-3, is DSGVTQTPKHLITATGQRVTLRCSPRSGDLSVYWYQQSLDQGLQFLIQYYNGEERAKGNILERFSAQQFPDLHSELNLSSLELGDSALYFCASSVAGFLDTIYFGEGSWLTVV.

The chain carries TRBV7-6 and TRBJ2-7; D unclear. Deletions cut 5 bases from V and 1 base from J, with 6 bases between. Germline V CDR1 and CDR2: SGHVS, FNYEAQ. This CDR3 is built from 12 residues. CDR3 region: CASSPGSYEQYF. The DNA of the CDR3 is TGTGCCAGCAGCCCCGGTTCCTACGAGCAGTACTTC.

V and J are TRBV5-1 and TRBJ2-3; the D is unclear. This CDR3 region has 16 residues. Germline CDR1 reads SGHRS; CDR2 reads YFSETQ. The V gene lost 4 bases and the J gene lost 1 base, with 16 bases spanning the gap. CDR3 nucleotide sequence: TGCGCCAGCAGCACTTCACTTCGCCGGGGCACAGATACGCAGTATTTT. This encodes CASSTSLRRGTDTQYF.